This passage covers 32 T cell receptor beta chains from one sample sequenced in a study of T cells in Graves' hyperthyroidism and ophthalmopathy. The source material, RNA transcripts, was used to amplify TCR beta CDR3 regions. First-round RT-PCR with HTBI primers amplified the TCR CDR3 region. TCRdb passed the multiplex PCR reads through MiXCR, listing each CDR3 protein once. Of roughly 500,000 distinct CDR3 sequences listed, around 14% are singletons. Sequencing input: blood. The receptors were sampled from a woman aged 25-40 years with Graves' hyperthyroidism that later progressed to Graves' ophthalmopathy.

In its sample, this clonotype was seen many times. This chain joins TRBV2 and TRBJ1-6, with a possible D match to TRBD1 (6 bases). V dropped 6 bases and J dropped 7 bases, with 13 bases sitting between them. Germline V gene data show CDR1 as SNHLY and CDR2 as FYNNEI. The CDR3 is 14 residues long. CDR3 residues: CASRRDMLNSPLHF. The CDR3 coding sequence is TGTGCCAGCAGGCGGGACATGCTGAATTCACCCCTCCACTTT.

This clonotype was seen ten or more times. The V call is TRBV20-1, the J call TRBJ1-4; tentatively, D is TRBD1 (6 bases). Germline V CDR1 and CDR2: DFQATT, SNEGSKA (reference sequence). CDR3 length equals 11 residues. Trimming stripped 6 bases from V and 5 bases from J, with 7 bases between. In DNA form, the CDR3 reads TGCAGTGCAGGGGGGAATGAAAAACTGTTTTTT. It encodes CSAGGNEKLFF.

This clonotype was recorded at least ten times. The genes are TRBV18 and TRBJ1-1; no firm D call. The V end was cut by 5 bases, the J end by 2 bases, with 12 bases between. Germline-derived CDR1 and CDR2 are KGHSH and LQKENI. The CDR3 loop spans 14 amino acids. CDR3 protein: CASSIKEGNTEAFF. Written as DNA, the CDR3 is TGTGCCAGCTCAATTAAGGAGGGCAACACTGAAGCTTTCTTT.

This clonotype showed up many times. The rearrangement joins TRBV11-2 to TRBJ1-5; D is uncertain. CDR1 is SGHAT, CDR2 FQNNGV, per germline. The CDR3 consists of 13 residues. V dropped 5 bases and J dropped 2 bases, with 7 bases sitting between them. CDR3 region: CASSVSGNQPQHF. CDR3 nucleotide sequence: TGTGCCAGCAGCGTCAGCGGCAATCAGCCCCAGCATTTT.

The rearrangement links TRBV6-4 to TRBJ2-7; D uncertain. Germline CDR1 MRHNA, CDR2 SNTAGT. The CDR3 is 12 residues long. With 7 bases removed from V and 4 bases from J, the gap between germline ends came to 11 bases. The CDR3 here is CASTKQLYEQYF. For the CDR3, the DNA is TGTGCCAGCACGAAGCAATTATACGAGCAGTACTTC.

Regarding this clonotype: A much larger clone differs from this one at a single base, so this may be a read error. This chain uses TRBV6-1 with TRBJ2-7, with D unclear. The CDR3 is 14 residues long. Germline V gives CDR1 MNHNS, CDR2 SASEGT. Trimming shortened V by 2 bases and J by 3 bases, and 11 bases separated the two germline ends. CDR3 region: CASSECGSFYEQYF. CDR3 nucleotides: TGTGCCAGCAGTGAATGTGGTAGCTTCTACGAGCAGTACTTC.

On this clonotype: Being one base from a much bigger clone, this may be a read error. This sequence joins TRBV6-1 and TRBJ1-1; tentatively, D is TRBD1 (5 bases). Trimming removed 3 bases from V and 5 bases from J, with 16 bases in between. The CDR3 is made up of 15 amino acids. Germline CDR1 is MNHNS and CDR2 is SASEGT. In DNA, the CDR3 is TGTGCCAGCAGTGATTTGGGGGGGTCGAGGACTGAAGCTTTCTTT. It translates to CASSDLGGSRTEAFF.

This clonotype was counted ten times or more. The chain has TRBV18 and TRBJ2-2, with D hard to call. The V end was cut by 9 bases, the J end by 6 bases, with 17 bases between. Germline V gene sequence: CDR1 KGHSH, CDR2 LQKENI. The length of the CDR3 is 14 residues. CDR3 sequence (DNA): TGTGCCAGTTCCAAGGCGACTGAGGCCGGGGAGCTGTTTTTT. Its translation: CASSKATEAGELFF.

The V call is TRBV11-2, the J call TRBJ2-5; D may be TRBD1 (7 bases). Trimming removed 5 bases from V and 2 bases from J, with 15 bases in between. In germline, CDR1 is SGHAT, CDR2 FQNNGV. This CDR3 is 15 amino acids long. CDR3 DNA sequence: TGTGCCAGCAGCCCGGAGGGGGCGCCTCAAGAGACCCAGTACTTC. It encodes CASSPEGAPQETQYF. Full variable domain (missing parts from reference TRBV11-2 and TRBJ2-5): EAGVAQSPRYKIIEKRQSVAFWCNPISGHATLYWYQQILGQGPKLLIQFQNNGVVDDSQLPKDRFSAERLKGVDSTLKIQPAKLEDSAVYLCASSPEGAPQETQYFGPGTRLLVL.

This clonotype was detected many times. This chain connects TRBV10-3 to TRBJ2-3, with D maybe TRBD1 (5 bases). CDR3 length: 14 residues. The V gene's germline CDR1 is ENHRY and CDR2 SYGVKD. The V and J ends lost 3 bases and 1 base respectively, with 8 bases between them. This CDR3 reads CAISDDSRTDTQYF. In nucleotides, the CDR3 is TGTGCCATCAGTGATGACAGCCGCACAGATACGCAGTATTTT.

This clonotype appeared a few times. This CDR3 is CASSGETGGHRETQYF. In DNA form, the CDR3 reads TGTGCCAGCAGCGGAGAGACAGGGGGTCATAGGGAGACCCAGTACTTC. The rearrangement links TRBV7-9 to TRBJ2-5; 9 bases line up with TRBD1. Looked up from germline, CDR1 is SEHNR and CDR2 is FQNEAQ (reference sequence). CDR3 length: 16 amino acids. J gave up 5 bases and V 5 bases, and 12 bases lay outside the gene matches.

In this sample, this clonotype turned up many times. The CDR3 spells CASSGTSGAEQFF. The CDR3 DNA reads TGTGCCAGCAGCGGGACTAGTGGGGCAGAGCAGTTCTTC. The J gene is TRBJ2-1, the V gene TRBV11-3; 8 bases map to TRBD2. V lost 5 bases, J lost 10 bases, and 7 bases stayed unmatched. CDR3 length: 13 amino acids. Per the germline V gene, CDR1 is SGHNT and CDR2 is YENEEA.

For this clonotype: Likely a read error: the CDR3 ends without its conserved phenylalanine or tryptophan. V gene TRBV2 combines with J gene TRBJ1-1; the D is unclear. This CDR3 comprises 14 residues. Looked up from germline, CDR1 is SNHLY and CDR2 is FYNNEI. The CDR3 region is CVSSHRWMNTEAFL. CDR3 sequence (DNA): TGTGTCAGCAGTCATCGATGGATGAACACTGAAGCTTTCCTT.

In this sample, this clonotype turned up many times. The chain recombines TRBV20-1 with TRBJ2-7; no clear D. V was pared by 0 bases and J by 0 bases, with 6 bases between. The length of the CDR3 is 13 residues. CDR1 DFQATT and CDR2 SNEGSKA come from the germline V gene (reference sequence). The DNA of the CDR3 is TGCAGTGCTAGAGATCCCCGCTCCTACGAGCAGTACTTC. Amino acid sequence: CSARDPRSYEQYF.

This clonotype was observed at least ten times. The chain couples TRBV24-1 to TRBJ2-1, with D perhaps given as TRBD1 or TRBD2 (5 bases each). Per germline, CDR1 KGHDR and CDR2 SFDVKD. This CDR3 contains 17 residues. V was pared by 4 bases and J by 1 base, with 16 bases between. The DNA for the CDR3 is TGTGCCACCAGTGACCCTGACAGCCAGCGGTCCTACAATGAGCAGTTCTTC. It encodes CATSDPDSQRSYNEQFF.

This clonotype has ten or more counts. This chain joins TRBV12-3 or TRBV12-4 and TRBJ2-5; maybe TRBD2 (6 bases). The V gene lost 0 bases and the J gene lost 4 bases, with 9 bases spanning the gap. The CDR3 sequence is 14 residues long. CDR3 sequence: CASSLAGAGETQYF. The DNA for the CDR3 is TGTGCCAGCAGTTTAGCGGGAGCGGGAGAGACCCAGTACTTC.

The genes are TRBV9 and TRBJ1-3; D is undetermined. V was pared by 0 bases and J by 4 bases, with 11 bases between. CDR3 length: 15 residues. CDR1 and CDR2 (germline): SGDLS, YYNGEE. The CDR3 reads CASSVGHNGGNTIYF. The CDR3 DNA follows: TGTGCCAGCAGCGTAGGACATAACGGCGGAAACACCATATATTTT.

This clonotype was detected ten times or more. The J gene is TRBJ2-1, the V gene TRBV5-1, with D tentatively TRBD2 (5 bases). Germline-derived CDR1 and CDR2 are SGHRS and YFSETQ. V lost 5 bases and J 5 bases, leaving 5 bases between the germline ends. This CDR3 is built from 11 residues. CDR3 region: CASRLDNEQFF. In nucleotides, the CDR3 is TGCGCCAGCAGACTAGACAATGAGCAGTTCTTC.

The sample holds many counts of this clonotype. The V and J genes are TRBV7-2 and TRBJ2-5; no clear D gene. CDR1 SGHTA and CDR2 FQGNSA come from the germline V gene. V lost 0 bases, J lost 4 bases, and 9 bases lay in between. The CDR3 loop spans 14 amino acids. CDR3 in DNA: TGTGCCAGCAGCTTAGCGGCTACCACAGAGACCCAGTACTTC. Its protein product is CASSLAATTETQYF.

This clonotype was counted between two and nine times. This rearrangement joins TRBV4-2 to TRBJ2-1, with D possibly matching TRBD1 (6 bases). The CDR3 is 16 residues long. V was cut by 3 bases and J by 8 bases, with 20 bases left in between. Germline values: CDR1 LGHNA, CDR2 YNFKEQ. The CDR3 nucleotides are TGTGCCAGCAGCCAGGAAACAGGGAATGTCTTCGATGAGCAGTTCTTC. Protein product: CASSQETGNVFDEQFF.

As concerns this clonotype: A read error may account for a junction end that differs from germline. The V call is TRBV7-9, the J call TRBJ2-1; possible D gene TRBD2, 7 bases. CDR3 length equals 17 residues. CDR1 and CDR2 from the germline V gene are SEHNR and FQNEAQ (reference sequence). CDR3 nucleotides: TGTGCCAGCAGCTCGTTAGGGGGGACTAACTCCTACAATGAGCAGTTGTTC. Translation gives CASSSLGGTNSYNEQLF.

In this sample, this clonotype turned up many times. The V call is TRBV11-2, the J call TRBJ1-1; no firm D call. Germline V CDR1 and CDR2: SGHAT, FQNNGV. The germline V and J ends were trimmed by 0 bases and 1 base, with 12 bases remaining between them. CDR3 size: 16 residues. For the CDR3, the DNA is TGTGCCAGCAGCTTAGATCTGGCCGACCGGAACACTGAAGCTTTCTTT. It codes for CASSLDLADRNTEAFF.

This clonotype was counted at least ten times. The rearrangement uses TRBV6-2 or TRBV6-3 and TRBJ2-5; possibly TRBD1 or TRBD2 for D (5 bases each). Trimming pared 5 bases from V and 1 base from J, leaving 26 bases between. This CDR3 has 19 amino acids. Germline-derived CDR1 and CDR2 are MNHEY and SVGEGT. The CDR3 nucleotides are TGTGCCAGCAGTCCCTCGGGGCCCTACCCCCGATCCCGCCAAGAGACCCAGTACTTC. Amino acids: CASSPSGPYPRSRQETQYF.

This clonotype has just one count. A much larger clone differs from this one at a single base, so this may be a read error. The genes are TRBV7-3 and TRBJ1-1, with no clear D. The V gene's germline CDR1 is SGHTA and CDR2 FQGTGA. The CDR3 extends over 13 amino acids. CDR3 sequence reads: CAISLGVDTEAFF. Here the CDR3 DNA reads TGTGCCATCAGCTTAGGAGTCGACACTGAAGCTTTCTTT.

A few counts support this clonotype. The gene calls are TRBV3-1 and TRBJ1-1, with 7 bases lining up with TRBD1. Germline V lookup: CDR1 LGHDT, CDR2 YNNKEL (reference sequence). V lost 1 base and J lost 3; bases outside the gene matches: 11. CDR3 size: 17 residues. The CDR3 bases are TGTGCCAGCAGCCAAGGTCTAGGAGACAGGGTGTACACTGAAGCTTTCTTT. The encoded protein is CASSQGLGDRVYTEAFF.

This sequence joins TRBV7-2 and TRBJ2-2, with D unresolved. There are 15 residues in the CDR3. V gave up 4 bases and J gave up 4 bases, with 13 bases separating them. The V gene's germline CDR1 is SGHTA and CDR2 FQGNSA. Here the CDR3 DNA reads TGTGCCAGCAGCTCTCAACTACTCCTCACCGGGGAGCTGTTTTTT. Encoded protein: CASSSQLLLTGELFF.

CDR3 in DNA: TGTGCCAGCTCACCATCTAGCGGCCAAGAGACCCAGTACTTC. It is translated as CASSPSSGQETQYF. The gene calls are TRBV18 and TRBJ2-5, with 7 bases fitting TRBD2. The V gene's germline CDR1 is KGHSH and CDR2 LQKENI. CDR3 length: 14 residues. Unmatched junction bases numbered 1, after V lost 2 bases and J lost 1 base. Supplemented by reference TRBV18 and TRBJ2-5, the full variable domain reads NAGVMQNPRHLVRRRGQEARLRCSPMKGHSHVYWYRQLPEEGLKFMVYLQKENIIDESGMPKERFSAEFPKEGPSILRIQQVVRGDSAAYFCASSPSSGQETQYFGPGTRLLVL.

This clonotype has a count of ten or more. This chain connects TRBV2 to TRBJ1-5; D is unclear. Germline CDR1 and CDR2: SNHLY and FYNNEI. The CDR3 contains 16 residues. Trimming took off 0 bases at V and 5 bases at J, with 14 bases between the two ends. In DNA, the CDR3 is TGTGCCAGCAGTGAAGCCCAGGCAGTATTATATCAGCCCCAGCATTTT. This encodes CASSEAQAVLYQPQHF. Drawing the rest from reference TRBV2 and TRBJ1-5, the complete variable domain is EPEVTQTPSHQVTQMGQEVILRCVPISNHLYFYWYRQILGQKVEFLVSFYNNEISEKSEIFDDQFSVERPDGSNFTLKIRSTKLEDSAMYFCASSEAQAVLYQPQHFGDGTRLSIL.

The chain carries TRBV9 and TRBJ1-1; D is perhaps TRBD1 (5 bases). Between the trimmed V and J ends, which lost 2 bases and 6 bases, there was a span of 17 bases. This CDR3 region has 15 residues. Germline CDR1 SGDLS, CDR2 YYNGEE. CDR3 coding DNA: TGTGCCAGCAGCGTCTCGGGGGTGGGATTGTCTGAAGCTTTCTTT. Translating it yields CASSVSGVGLSEAFF.

This clonotype was recorded many times. The chain joins TRBV11-2 to TRBJ2-1; possibly TRBD1 or TRBD2 for D (5 bases each). The V gene's germline CDR1 is SGHAT and CDR2 FQNNGV. CDR3 size: 17 residues. V was trimmed by 1 base and J by 6 bases, leaving 19 bases between them. CDR3 sequence reads: CASSLVAYGASGNEQFF. The CDR3 bases are TGTGCCAGCAGCTTAGTGGCTTATGGGGCAAGCGGCAATGAGCAGTTCTTC.

This clonotype showed up just a few times. The V gene is TRBV4-1, the J gene TRBJ2-7; 9 nucleotides match TRBD2. Germline loops: CDR1 MGHRA, CDR2 YSYEKL. There are 16 residues in the CDR3. V shed 0 bases, J shed 2 bases, and the junction held 5 bases outside the gene matches. CDR3 nucleotides: TGCGCCAGCAGCCAAGAAACGGGCGGGAGGGCCTACGAGCAGTACTTC. Its protein product is CASSQETGGRAYEQYF.

This clonotype was seen repeatedly, ten times or more. This chain uses TRBV6-1 with TRBJ2-3; D may be TRBD1 (6 bases). V was trimmed by 6 bases and J by 0 bases, leaving 16 bases between them. The CDR3 covers 16 residues. Germline loops: CDR1 MNHNS, CDR2 SASEGT. CDR3 region: CASRPRGGTSTDTQYF. The CDR3 bases are TGTGCCAGCAGGCCCAGGGGTGGAACAAGCACAGATACGCAGTATTTT.